This T cell receptor (beta chain) was found in a study of CD8 T cells in Susac syndrome. Trimming took 4 bases from V and 5 from J, leaving 13 bases between them. This CDR3 is built from 14 residues. Germline loops: CDR1 SGHDN, CDR2 FVKESK. Random-hexamer reverse transcription was applied to roughly 0.45 to 1 ug RNA. The TCR beta CDR3 was amplified by immunoSEQ multiplex PCR across 54 Vbeta, 13 Jbeta. From the immunoSEQ multiplex PCR reads, TCRdb called clonotypes with MiXCR, one entry per CDR3 protein. The sample includes 200,000 to 250,000 distinct CDR3 sequences, 95% of them seen just once. From blood CD8+ and CD4+ T cells, the TCR beta chain was sequenced. Each multiple sclerosis control was a treatment-naive patient with relapsing-remitting disease that was either stable or active. Negative isolation yielded CD4+ and CD8+ T cells, and FACS enriched TEMRA cells.

The chain employs TRBV14 and TRBJ2-3; tentatively, D is TRBD1 or TRBD2 (5 bases each). This sequence was found in a human donor with multiple sclerosis. Material: CD4+ T cells from PBMCs. Here the CDR3 reads CASSPNLRGDTQYF. The CDR3 nucleotides are TGTGCCAGCAGCCCGAACCTGAGGGGAGATACGCAGTATTTT.